This entry is about one TCR beta chain. The record originates from a study of blood T cell repertoires in COVID-19. Study as a whole: The United States, Italy and Spain supplied acute and convalescent COVID-19 samples. PBMCs, B-cell-depleted T cells, or T cells were the source of the cDNA or gDNA that made up the material.

V dropped 10 bases and J dropped 7 bases, with 16 bases sitting between them. The CDR3 loop spans 12 amino acids. Germline CDR1 LNHDA, CDR2 SQIVND (reference sequence). In the authors' methods: Amplification from reference gene primers served as the basis for estimated nucleated cell counts. TCRdb's table, derived via immunoSEQ multiplex PCR, lists solely in-frame clones and lacks some. The DNA was the basis for D and trimming; V, J and clone size are from that table. The sample gives 55,000 to 65,000 clones, roughly 80% of which show up once; roughly 3.2% is in the top ten. This chain joins TRBV19 and TRBJ1-2; D gene uncertain. The receptor comes from a man between 60 and 75 years old with acute or convalescent COVID-19. The sequenced sample consisted of peripheral blood. The CDR3 DNA follows: TGTGCCACCAGAGGTGGCTCCCTTGGCTACACCTTC. As protein: CATRGGSLGYTF. The full variable domain, in which reference TRBV19 and TRBJ1-2 provide the parts outside the CDR3, is DGGITQSPKYLFRKEGQNVTLSCEQNLNHDAMYWYRQDPGQGLRLIYYSQIVNDFQKGDIAEGYSVSREKKESFPLTVTSAQKNPTAFYLCATRGGSLGYTFGSGTRLTVV.